The rows below give T cell receptor beta chains drawn from one sample of a study of STAT5B mutations in CD4+ large granular lymphocyte leukemia. The method was immunoSEQ multiplex PCR; TCRdb's version includes in-frame clones alone and lacks a portion of them. The sample holds some 35,000 clones; 69% are singletons and the top ten take 2.5% to 3%. Sequencing input: CD4+ T cells from blood buffy coats. All receptors come from a human donor in good health. Both conserved end residues are part of each CDR3. Expanded clones are given a class, and other clones once, few, many or no size at all.

J gene,CDR3 length,V gene,clone size,CDR3 protein
TRBJ1-5,13,TRBV30,NA,CAWSQDSNQPQHF
TRBJ1-6,12,TRBV30,NA,CAWSGGRSPLHF
TRBJ2-5,14,TRBV7-2,NA,CASSPGQIQETQYF
TRBJ2-3,18,TRBV4-2,NA,CASSQEVSGTSGGDTQYF
TRBJ1-6,17,TRBV30,NA,CAWSARPGQGEGSPLHF
TRBJ2-1,15,TRBV19,NA,CASSPGALVSNEQFF
TRBJ2-1,15,TRBV2,once,CASSYTSGGYNEQFF
TRBJ2-2,15,TRBV11-3,NA,CASRPGQGRTGELFF
TRBJ2-7,13,TRBV27,few,CASSPGLAREQYF
TRBJ1-3,16,TRBV18,NA,CASSLTGLLSGNTIYF
TRBJ2-1,14,TRBV2,NA,CASSSPRRGGGQFF
TRBJ2-1,15,TRBV9,NA,CASSDGLAGRNEQFF
TRBJ2-6,13,TRBV5-1,NA,CASSPGEGNVLTF
TRBJ2-5,15,TRBV7-9,NA,CASSSRLAGQETQYF
TRBJ1-1,16,TRBV5-1,NA,CASGTRTGNGNTEAFF
TRBJ2-3,14,TRBV5-1,NA,CASSLAGPTDTQYF
TRBJ1-2,15,TRBV7-2,few,CASSSSARTGKGYTF
TRBJ2-1,13,TRBV7-8,NA,CASSPSRDSEQFF
TRBJ1-2,15,TRBV29-1,NA,CSVWGGGSAIYGYTF
TRBJ1-3,15,TRBV9,NA,CASSLTADTGNTIYF
TRBJ1-1,14,TRBV9,NA,CASSPRDRGTEAFF
TRBJ1-1,14,TRBV29-1,NA,CSVRQLLSNTEAFF
TRBJ1-1,14,TRBV5-1,NA,CASSLGDWVGEAFF
TRBJ1-5,12,TRBV15,NA,CATGDLNQPQHF
TRBJ2-7,13,TRBV7-2,NA,CASSLGTAGEQYF
TRBJ1-5,15,TRBV18,NA,CASSPLTGVRQPQHF
TRBJ2-5,10,TRBV20-1,NA,CSAGEETQYF
TRBJ1-2,17,TRBV7-2,NA,CASSLWGQGTSNYGYTF
TRBJ1-1,17,TRBV15,NA,CATSREGSSGMNTEAFF
TRBJ1-2,15,TRBV4-2,NA,CASSQEPGPNYGYTF
TRBJ2-7,13,TRBV29-1,NA,CSVGLAGTYEQYF
TRBJ1-3,18,TRBV9,once,CASSVGHRDRPSGNTIYF
TRBJ1-1,16,TRBV10-1,NA,CASTRDGQGMNTEAFF
TRBJ2-3,15,TRBV11-2,NA,CASSLGRGGTDTQYF
TRBJ2-3,15,TRBV7-9,NA,CASSLDGGWADTQYF
TRBJ1-6,16,TRBV30,once,CAWSRQGSSYNSPLHF
TRBJ1-1,14,TRBV19,NA,CASSQGQGEIEAFF
TRBJ1-3,13,TRBV5-1,NA,CASSLRQADTIYF
TRBJ2-1,12,TRBV2,few,CASKGTDNEQFF
TRBJ1-5,15,TRBV2,NA,CASSADSGNNQPQHF
TRBJ2-5,15,TRBV15,NA,CATSRARDYRETQYF
TRBJ2-2,14,TRBV7-2,NA,CASSLWGESGELFF
TRBJ2-5,14,TRBV6-1,NA,CASSTRQPQETQYF
TRBJ2-1,16,TRBV18,NA,CASSRGDRVRGVFQFF
TRBJ1-6,15,TRBV4-2,few,CASSQAEGAGSPLHF
TRBJ1-4,15,TRBV2,few,CASSGVGTLTGKLFF
TRBJ1-1,14,TRBV5-4,once,CASSLTETNTEAFF
TRBJ2-1,12,TRBV7-8,NA,CASSAWGGEQFF
TRBJ1-2,12,TRBV2,few,CASSLANYGYTF
TRBJ1-4,19,TRBV4-2,NA,CASSQDFAGGQATNEKLFF
TRBJ1-2,14,TRBV7-2,once,CASRPSGGADGYTF